This T cell receptor (beta chain) comes out of a study of T cell responses to AZD1222 COVID-19 vaccine (dated by TCRdb to the early 2020s). Concerning the study at large: TCR sequencing covered some 240 trial participants: 200 to 220 given two doses of AZD1222 and around 26 given two doses of MenACWY control vaccine. Enrollment into the trials was organized by age into subgroups of 18-55, 56-69 and 70-plus years, and those subgroups contained roughly 140, 27 and 60 TCR-sequenced participants, respectively. Findings and caveats that apply to the study as a whole: Spike-specific TCR breadth and depth rose significantly after two AZD1222 doses compared with day 0 and with MenACWY recipients. In the small 56-69-year group, the increase in depth fell short of significance, most likely because of low power. Reportedly, almost half of the unique spike-specific TCRs recognized epitopes lying outside the regions that are mutated in the B.1.351 and B.1.1.7 variants. Participants were mostly white British and included more females than males, and it was suggested by the authors that clonal diversity may have been underestimated. Because no day 14 peak-response samples were available, the repertoires could be characterized only after the peak T cell response. The whole spike protein was spanned by vaccine-associated CD4 TCRs, and dominant responses were seen in regions 160-218 and 743-854. Conclusions about previously exposed vaccinees were limited because only six AZD1222 recipients were SARS-CoV-2 seropositive at baseline.

The CDR3 regions of human TCRbeta chains were analyzed by immunosequencing. As for how the authors treated the data: TCRs in the repertoires were matched against a reference library of SARS-CoV-2-specific TCRs that had been generated with the MIRA antigen-specificity platform. Breadth was defined as the fraction of unique TCRs that were SARS-CoV-2-associated. Depth was defined as the fraction of total T cells that were SARS-CoV-2-associated. Using the MIRA data, each spike-specific TCR was mapped to the spike region that the TCR reacts to and placed in a CD4 or CD8 class. Log10-transformed breadth and depth values were compared by one-way ANOVA with Sidak's multiple comparisons tests. As stored in TCRdb, this immuneACCESS dataset retains in-frame rearrangements with V and J assigned. A fraction of the clones does not appear; measured against another copy, unresolved V genes explain less than half of the discrepancy, and the remainder lacks a known reason. The V and J calls and the clone size are those of that table, but D and trimming were determined from the DNA. This sample is represented by roughly 150,000 clones; about 92% of them were singletons. The ten largest clonotypes hold approximately 5.9% of the sample.

Trimming takes 5 bases from V and 0 bases from J, and the germline ends sit 12 bases apart. CDR1 and CDR2 are read off the germline V gene as SGHAT and FQNNGV. Spanning cysteine to phenylalanine, the CDR3 consists of 15 amino acids. Of the read, only the CDR3 DNA is kept; its 45 bases are in frame from base 1. As to this clone: Its antigen remains undetermined. Base qualities are not at hand, and no much larger clone is one base apart.

What the time point label conveys for this sample: about 28 days (+/-7) after the second vaccine dose. AZD1222 recipients whose second dose came at about 4 weeks and those whose second dose came at about 12 weeks were combined into one group, since spike-specific TCR depth and breadth did not differ between the two schedules. Vaccinee samples were obtained from the UK trials COV001 and COV002, which included a single-blind randomized controlled phase 2/3 trial of AZD1222 (ChAdOx1 nCoV-19) in healthy adults. For TCRbeta chain sequencing, PBMC samples from trial participants were taken at day 0 and at day 28 after the second dose.

This chain is built from TRBV11-2 and TRBJ2-3; no D segment can be confidently identified. The sequencing used peripheral blood, collected 28 days after the second AZD1222 dose. This receptor was identified in an adult who received the AZD1222 COVID-19 vaccine. The nucleotide sequence is TGTGCCAGCAGCGGGAACGGACGGAGCACAGATACGCAGTATTTT. It translates as CASSGNGRSTDTQYF.